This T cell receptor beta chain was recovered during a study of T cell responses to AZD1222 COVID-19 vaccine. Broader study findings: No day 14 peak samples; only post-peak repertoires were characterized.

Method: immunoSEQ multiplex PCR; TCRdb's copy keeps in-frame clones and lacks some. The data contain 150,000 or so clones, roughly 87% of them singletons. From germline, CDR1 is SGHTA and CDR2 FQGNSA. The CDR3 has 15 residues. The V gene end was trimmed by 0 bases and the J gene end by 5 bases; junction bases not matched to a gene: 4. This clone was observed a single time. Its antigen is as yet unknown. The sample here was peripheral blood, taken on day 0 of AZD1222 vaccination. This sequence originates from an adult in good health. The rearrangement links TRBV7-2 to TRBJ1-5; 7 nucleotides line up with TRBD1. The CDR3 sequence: CASSLADRAYQPQHF. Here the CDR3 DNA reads TGTGCCAGCAGCTTAGCCGACAGGGCGTATCAGCCCCAGCATTTT.